Following are 25 T cell receptor beta chains from one sample sequenced in a study of OX40 agonist ivuxolimab in advanced cancers. The protocol was immunoSEQ multiplex PCR, while the TCRdb copy is restricted to in-frame clones and leaves out a portion. Here the sample spans around 80,000 clones, around 84% being singletons. The sequences come from CD4+ or CD8+ T cells sorted from blood, collected in a trial of the OX40 agonist ivuxolimab. The receptors stem from an adult with an advanced solid tumor such as melanoma, head and neck, liver or kidney cancer.

The chain employs TRBV6-5 and TRBJ2-1; 8 bases agree with TRBD1. The CDR3 length is 13 residues. V shed 5 bases, J shed 5 bases, and the junction held 2 bases outside the gene matches. The germline V gene has CDR1 MNHEY and CDR2 SVGAGI. CDR3 loop: CASSGQGNNEQFF. The CDR3 DNA follows: TGTGCCAGCAGTGGACAGGGTAACAATGAGCAGTTCTTC.

The chain recombines TRBV11-3 with TRBJ2-2, with a weak D call TRBD1 (8 bases). Trimming cost V 4 bases and J 5 bases, with 23 bases left between them. CDR1 and CDR2 (germline): SGHNT, YENEEA. CDR3 length: 18 residues. The CDR3 sequence: CASSSYGPTGGDTGELFF. The CDR3 DNA is TGTGCCAGCAGCTCGTACGGCCCCACAGGGGGGGATACCGGGGAGCTGTTTTTT.

The chain has TRBV2 and TRBJ2-3, with 12 bases matching TRBD2. The CDR3 extends over 13 amino acids. In germline, CDR1 is SNHLY, CDR2 FYNNEI. V was clipped by 6 bases and J by 11 bases; unmatched bases: 6. The CDR3 reads CASRWTSGDGQYF. The CDR3 DNA reads as TGTGCCAGCAGGTGGACTAGCGGGGACGGGCAGTATTTT.

The chain combines TRBV4-1 with TRBJ1-1; D may be TRBD1 (6 bases). The germline V gene encodes CDR1 MGHRA and CDR2 YSYEKL. This CDR3 comprises 16 residues. Trimming shortened V by 2 bases and J by 1 base, and 14 bases separated the two germline ends. The CDR3 DNA reads as TGCGCCAGCAGCCAAAGAGTCGGACAGAAGAACACTGAAGCTTTCTTT. Amino acids: CASSQRVGQKNTEAFF.

J is TRBJ2-7 and V is TRBV7-9; no reliable D call. CDR3 size: 14 residues. Deletions cut 1 base from V and 6 bases from J, with 13 bases between. The V gene's germline CDR1 is SEHNR and CDR2 FQNEAQ (reference sequence). The CDR3 is CASSLDGSSGEQYF. The CDR3 DNA is TGTGCCAGCAGCTTAGATGGCAGTTCGGGCGAGCAGTACTTC.

The chain combines TRBV6-5 with TRBJ2-2, with 8 bases identical to TRBD2. V was pared by 2 bases and J by 12 bases, with 5 bases of the junction left unmatched. CDR1 MNHEY and CDR2 SVGAGI come from the germline V gene. This CDR3 has 13 residues. The CDR3 DNA follows: TGTGCCAGCAGTTACGACGGGGGGGCTCAGCTGTTTTTT. The encoded protein is CASSYDGGAQLFF.

This clone has only a few counts. The chain links TRBV5-5 to TRBJ1-6; no definite D call. This CDR3 is 15 amino acids long. The V gene's germline CDR1 is SGHKS and CDR2 YYEKEE (reference sequence). V lost 1 base and J lost 10, with 15 bases in between. DNA of the CDR3: TGTGCCAGCAGCTTGAATACCGAGGTAGGCTCACCCCTCCACTTT. Encoded protein: CASSLNTEVGSPLHF.

The chain has TRBV28 and TRBJ1-2; 8 bases agree with TRBD1. J was trimmed by 3 bases and V by 6 bases; bases with no gene match: 6. Germline V CDR1 and CDR2: MDHEN, SYDVKM. This CDR3 spans 14 amino acids. The CDR3 spells CASSPQGADYGYTF. The CDR3 DNA follows: TGTGCCAGCAGCCCGCAGGGGGCAGACTATGGCTACACCTTC.

This chain connects TRBV28 to TRBJ2-5; 12 bases map to TRBD2. CDR1 MDHEN and CDR2 SYDVKM come from the germline V gene. Trimming removed 3 bases from V and 10 bases from J; junction bases left unmatched: 0. The CDR3 sequence is 12 residues long. The CDR3: CASSLGLAGQYF. The CDR3 region has the DNA TGTGCCAGCAGTTTGGGACTAGCGGGCCAGTACTTC.

CDR3 loop: CSVDRITGGLDTQYF. The CDR3 DNA is TGCAGCGTTGATCGTATTACAGGGGGCCTGGATACGCAGTATTTT. The chain uses TRBV29-1 and TRBJ2-3; 9 bases match TRBD1. V was clipped by 3 bases and J by 6 bases; unmatched bases: 10. Germline lookup yields CDR1 SQVTM and CDR2 ANQGSEA. The CDR3 has 15 residues.

The V gene is TRBV19, the J gene TRBJ1-1; the D gene is possibly TRBD1 (5 bases). The CDR3 has 15 amino acids. The V gene's germline CDR1 is LNHDA and CDR2 SQIVND (reference sequence). Trimming pared 1 base from V and 1 base from J, leaving 10 bases between. CDR3 coding DNA: TGTGCCAGTAGTATAGGGGCCGGGGGGAACACTGAAGCTTTCTTT. It is translated as CASSIGAGGNTEAFF.

The chain links TRBV5-1 to TRBJ1-1; no clear D. Germline V lookup: CDR1 SGHRS, CDR2 YFSETQ. V dropped 4 bases and J dropped 7 bases, with 23 bases sitting between them. This CDR3 region has 16 residues. The CDR3 loop reads CASSPGLMAFEGEAFF. The DNA for the CDR3 is TGCGCCAGCAGCCCCGGCCTTATGGCTTTTGAGGGTGAAGCTTTCTTT.

The chain links TRBV18 to TRBJ2-7; D gene uncertain. Trimming removed 0 bases from V and 3 bases from J, with 6 bases in between. Germline CDR1 KGHSH, CDR2 LQKENI. This CDR3 region has 13 residues. The CDR3 region is CASSPPGDYEQYF. DNA for the CDR3: TGTGCCAGCTCACCACCCGGTGACTACGAGCAGTACTTC. Together with reference TRBV18 and TRBJ2-7, the CDR3 gives the full variable domain: NAGVMQNPRHLVRRRGQEARLRCSPMKGHSHVYWYRQLPEEGLKFMVYLQKENIIDESGMPKERFSAEFPKEGPSILRIQQVVRGDSAAYFCASSPPGDYEQYFGPGTRLTVT.

This clone was seen a single time. This chain uses TRBV7-9 with TRBJ1-4; TRBD1 aligns across 7 bases. The CDR3 is made up of 17 amino acids. The trim removed 2 bases at V and 0 bases at J, leaving 6 bases unmatched. Germline V gives CDR1 SEHNR, CDR2 FQNEAQ (reference sequence). The DNA of the CDR3 is TGTGCCAGCAGCTTATTTCTAGGGACAGCAACTAATGAAAAACTGTTTTTT. It translates to CASSLFLGTATNEKLFF. Together with reference TRBV7-9 and TRBJ1-4, the CDR3 gives the full variable domain: DTGVSQNPRHKITKRGQNVTFRCDPISEHNRLYWYRQTLGQGPEFLTYFQNEAQLEKSRLLSDRFSAERPKGSFSTLEIQRTEQGDSAMYLCASSLFLGTATNEKLFFGSGTQLSVL.

The chain employs TRBV9 and TRBJ1-6, with unresolved D. This CDR3 region has 15 residues. The V gene lost 0 bases and the J gene lost 5 bases, with 9 bases spanning the gap. CDR1 SGDLS and CDR2 YYNGEE come from the germline V gene. The CDR3 region is CASSVVESHNSPLHF. CDR3 nucleotide sequence: TGTGCCAGCAGCGTAGTTGAATCCCATAATTCACCCCTCCACTTT.

CDR3 in amino acids: CARDLAGVDTQYF. CDR3 nucleotides: TGTGCCAGAGACTTGGCAGGGGTCGATACGCAGTATTTT. The J gene is TRBJ2-3, the V gene TRBV5-3; a possible D gene is TRBD1 (6 bases). TRBV5-3 is recorded as an ORF, its role being uncertain. Trimming removed 7 bases at V and 6 bases at J, with 15 bases between. The CDR3 length is 13 residues.

This clone was seen a single time. The chain carries TRBV28 and TRBJ2-1; no clear D. Germline CDR1 and CDR2: MDHEN and SYDVKM. This CDR3 comprises 14 residues. With 8 bases removed from V and 5 bases from J, the gap between germline ends came to 16 bases. The CDR3, as DNA: TGTGCCAGCGCGCCAGGTCCCCGCGACAATGAGCAGTTCTTC. Protein: CASAPGPRDNEQFF.

This chain uses TRBV28 with TRBJ2-7; D might be TRBD1 or TRBD2, each matching 5 bases. V was cut by 4 bases and J by 2 bases, with 12 bases left in between. The CDR3 has 14 residues. Germline lookup yields CDR1 MDHEN and CDR2 SYDVKM. CDR3 sequence (DNA): TGTGCCAGCAGTTCTCCGGGACCAACCTACGAGCAGTACTTC. Translated: CASSSPGPTYEQYF.

V is TRBV29-1 and J is TRBJ1-1, with D unresolved. The V gene lost 4 bases and the J gene lost 6 bases, with 24 bases spanning the gap. From germline, CDR1 is SQVTM and CDR2 ANQGSEA. The CDR3 consists of 16 residues. CDR3 region: CSVGGREGFTGAEAFF. In nucleotides, the CDR3 is TGCAGCGTTGGAGGCAGAGAGGGATTTACTGGCGCTGAAGCTTTCTTT. Filled out from reference TRBV29-1 and TRBJ1-1, the complete variable domain reads SAVISQKPSRDICQRGTSLTIQCQVDSQVTMMFWYRQQPGQSLTLIATANQGSEATYESGFVIDKFPISRPNLTFSTLTVSNMSPEDSSIYLCSVGGREGFTGAEAFFGQGTRLTVV.

J is TRBJ2-5 and V is TRBV21-1; TRBD2 was called by the table and not checked on the DNA. TRBV21-1 is a pseudogene. This CDR3 is 16 amino acids long. The CDR3 is CASSKAGPGGKKTQYF. The CDR3 DNA sequence: TGTGCCAGCAGCAAAGCGGGCCCGGGAGGGAAAAAGACCCAGTACTTC.

V is TRBV18 and J is TRBJ2-7; D remains ambiguous. This CDR3 spans 13 amino acids. From germline, CDR1 is KGHSH and CDR2 LQKENI. V was cut by 5 bases and J by 3 bases, with 11 bases left in between. CDR3 in DNA: TGTGCCAGCTCATTCGTGCGGAACTACGAGCAGTACGTC. As protein: CASSFVRNYEQYV.

The chain joins TRBV27 to TRBJ1-6; unclear D gene. From germline, CDR1 is MNHEY and CDR2 SMNVEV (reference sequence). The length of the CDR3 is 14 residues. The ends were cut back, 2 bases at V and 6 bases at J, with 8 bases in the middle. CDR3 bases: TGTGCCAGCAGTTTAAGAGGCCCTAATTCACCCCTCCACTTT. Translation: CASSLRGPNSPLHF.

The chain recombines TRBV4-2 with TRBJ1-3; possibly TRBD1 for D (6 bases). Germline lookup yields CDR1 LGHNA and CDR2 YNFKEQ. V was cut by 2 bases and J by 4 bases, with 18 bases left in between. There are 17 residues in the CDR3. CDR3 nucleotide sequence: TGTGCCAGCAGCCAACCCACAGGGATGGCTGGAGGAAACACCATATATTTT. Its translation: CASSQPTGMAGGNTIYF.

This clone was counted a few times. The sample contains more than one DNA sequence encoding this CDR3. V is TRBV18 and J is TRBJ2-1; D is ambiguous. Trimming took off 3 bases at V and 4 bases at J, with 13 bases between the two ends. The CDR3 covers 15 residues. The germline V gene has CDR1 KGHSH and CDR2 LQKENI. This chain's CDR3 is CASSPYSTDYNEQFF. Here the CDR3 DNA reads TGTGCCAGCTCACCCTATTCTACGGATTACAATGAGCAGTTCTTC.

The V call is TRBV7-9, the J call TRBJ1-4; D not certain. CDR1 and CDR2 (germline): SEHNR, FQNEAQ (reference sequence). The CDR3 is 14 residues long. Trimming took off 3 bases at V and 2 bases at J, with 7 bases between the two ends. CDR3 residues: CASSLGGTNEKLFF. CDR3 sequence (DNA): TGTGCCAGCAGCTTGGGTGGGACTAATGAAAAACTGTTTTTT.